This T cell receptor beta chain was obtained from a study of T-cell memory formation after mild COVID-19. Whole-study context: TCR clusters mostly belonged to single donors. The study, taken as a whole, reports: Some responding clones appeared in pre-infection memory, suggesting cross-reactive memory joined.

The CDR3 is made up of 15 amino acids. Germline V gene data show CDR1 as MNHEY and CDR2 as SVGEGT. The V and J ends lost 2 bases and 4 bases, in that order; junction bases with no gene match: 4. TCR alpha and TCR beta cDNA libraries with sample barcodes and UMIs came from 5'RACE using constant-segment primers. MiXCR was run by TCRdb on the 5' RACE reads, yielding one entry per CDR3 protein. The sample has 190,000 or so distinct CDR3 sequences, over 20% seen once. This clonotype came up a few times. Its antigen is not known. Sequencing used PBMCs or a T cell subset sorted from them (not recorded which). This TCR came from an adult woman who had mild COVID-19 (a few samples of this study predate the infection). Cell type and time point are not known. The chain combines TRBV6-2 or TRBV6-3 with TRBJ2-1; TRBD2 aligns across 8 bases. CDR3 in amino acids: CASSYPGGRYNEQFF. CDR3 nucleotides: TGTGCCAGCAGTTACCCGGGAGGGCGATACAATGAGCAGTTCTTC.